A single sample gave rise to the 27 T cell receptor beta chains below, sequenced in a study of cytotoxic CD8 clonotypes in ibrutinib-treated CLL. This table comes from immunoSEQ multiplex PCR, and its TCRdb copy is limited to in-frame clones, with some not included. The sample records about 44,000 clones, about 70% being singletons. This sample comprised PBMCs, obtained after 12 months of ibrutinib treatment. The receptors originated from a human donor with chronic lymphocytic leukemia.

This clone was seen a single time. The chain employs TRBV6-5 and TRBJ1-1; 9 bases line up with TRBD1. CDR3 size: 14 residues. V shed 5 bases, J shed 9 bases, and the junction held 10 bases outside the gene matches. Per the germline V gene, CDR1 is MNHEY and CDR2 is SVGAGI. The chain's CDR3 is CASSGQGPERQAFF. The CDR3 bases are TGTGCCAGCAGTGGACAGGGGCCAGAGAGACAAGCTTTCTTT.

This clone was detected only a few times. The chain joins TRBV2 to TRBJ2-1; D might be TRBD1 or TRBD2, each matching 5 bases. Trimming pared 6 bases from V and 0 bases from J, leaving 15 bases between. CDR1 SNHLY and CDR2 FYNNEI come from the germline V gene. The CDR3 extends over 16 amino acids. In DNA form, the CDR3 reads TGTGCCAGCAGCCTTTGGGGGAGTGGCTCCTACAATGAGCAGTTCTTC. Its translation: CASSLWGSGSYNEQFF. Full variable domain (outside the CDR3, taken from reference TRBV2 and TRBJ2-1): EPEVTQTPSHQVTQMGQEVILRCVPISNHLYFYWYRQILGQKVEFLVSFYNNEISEKSEIFDDQFSVERPDGSNFTLKIRSTKLEDSAMYFCASSLWGSGSYNEQFFGPGTRLTVL.

The CDR3 DNA reads TGTGCCAGCAGCTTAGGGACCGAGAGCTCCTACAATGAGCAGTTCTTC. Its protein product is CASSLGTESSYNEQFF. The chain is built from TRBV7-6 and TRBJ2-1; D gene uncertain. Deletions cut 1 base from V and 0 bases from J, with 10 bases between. This CDR3 contains 16 residues. Germline-derived CDR1 and CDR2 are SGHVS and FNYEAQ.

The chain employs TRBV28 and TRBJ2-5, with D possibly being TRBD1 (7 bases). CDR3 length: 16 residues. Germline CDR1 is MDHEN and CDR2 is SYDVKM. V lost 2 bases to trimming and J lost 5 bases, with 18 bases between them. CDR3: CASSLGRGARMETQYF. Here the CDR3 DNA reads TGTGCCAGCAGTTTAGGCAGGGGGGCTAGGATGGAGACCCAGTACTTC.

The chain couples TRBV10-3 to TRBJ1-2; 9 nucleotides align to TRBD1. The CDR3 has 15 amino acids. V shed 6 bases and J 3 bases; nucleotides not matched to a gene: 8. CDR1 and CDR2 (germline): ENHRY, SYGVKD. CDR3 nucleotides: TGTGCCATCAGCTTACGTAGGACAGGGGACTATGGCTACACCTTC. It codes for CAISLRRTGDYGYTF.

The rearrangement joins TRBV2 to TRBJ2-5; D is unresolved. Between the trimmed V and J ends, which lost 2 bases and 1 base, there was a span of 8 bases. Germline V gives CDR1 SNHLY, CDR2 FYNNEI. The CDR3 runs to 14 residues. The chain's CDR3 is CASSESRSQETQYF. CDR3 bases: TGTGCCAGCAGTGAAAGCCGGAGCCAAGAGACCCAGTACTTC.

The V call is TRBV5-1, the J call TRBJ2-3; D gene ambiguous. This CDR3 region has 12 residues. Trimming removed 5 bases at V and 2 bases at J, with 6 bases between. Germline CDR1 SGHRS, CDR2 YFSETQ. CDR3 coding DNA: TGCGCCAGCAGAGGCGACACAGATACGCAGTATTTT. Protein sequence: CASRGDTDTQYF.

V is TRBV20-1 and J is TRBJ2-7; unclear D gene. In germline, CDR1 is DFQATT, CDR2 SNEGSKA (reference sequence). The V and J ends lost 4 bases and 2 bases respectively, with 6 bases between them. The CDR3 is made up of 11 amino acids. Here the CDR3 DNA reads TGCAGTGCTACGGACCCCTACGAGCAGTACTTC. It yields the protein CSATDPYEQYF.

This chain links TRBV5-5 with TRBJ2-5; D gene unclear. CDR1 is SGHKS and CDR2 is YYEKEE in the germline V gene (reference sequence). The CDR3 sequence is 13 residues long. V was pared by 1 base and J by 8 bases, with 12 bases between. CDR3 bases: TGTGCCAGCAGCTTGTATTCCCCAGAAACCCAGTACTTC. Protein product: CASSLYSPETQYF. Combining the CDR3 with reference TRBV5-5 and TRBJ2-5 gives the whole variable domain DAGVTQSPTHLIKTRGQQVTLRCSPISGHKSVSWYQQVLGQGPQFIFQYYEKEERGRGNFPDRFSARQFPNYSSELNVNALLLGDSALYLCASSLYSPETQYFGPGTRLLVL.

The chain combines TRBV5-5 with TRBJ1-2; 7 bases are a match to TRBD1. Looked up from germline, CDR1 is SGHKS and CDR2 is YYEKEE (reference sequence). The CDR3 totals 15 residues. The J segment lost 4 bases and the V segment lost 4 bases, leaving 10 bases of the junction unmatched. CDR3 sequence reads: CASSPGQPLRYGYTF. In DNA, the CDR3 is TGTGCCAGCAGCCCGGGACAGCCCTTGCGCTATGGCTACACCTTC.

In its sample, this clone was seen a few times. V usage is TRBV7-7 and J usage is TRBJ2-2, with D possibly matching TRBD2 (5 bases). V was cut by 5 bases and J by 4 bases, with 11 bases left in between. The length of the CDR3 is 14 residues. CDR1 and CDR2 from the germline V gene are SSHAT and FNYEAQ (reference sequence). For the CDR3, the DNA is TGTGCCAGCAGCCCGGGGATGGCCACCGGGGAGCTGTTTTTT. Translating it yields CASSPGMATGELFF. Full variable domain (outside the CDR3, taken from reference TRBV7-7 and TRBJ2-2): GAGVSQSPRYKVTKRGQDVTLRCDPISSHATLYWYQQALGQGPEFLTYFNYEAQPDKSGLPSDRFSAERPEGSISTLTIQRTEQRDSAMYRCASSPGMATGELFFGEGSRLTVL.

This clone was found once. The DNA for the CDR3 is TGTGCCAGCAGCTTGGCTAGCGGGGTCTACGAGCAGTACTTC. This sequence encodes CASSLASGVYEQYF. The V call is TRBV5-4, the J call TRBJ2-7; 9 bases are shared with TRBD2. This CDR3 is 14 amino acids long. J gave up 3 bases and V 0 bases, and 1 base lay outside the gene matches. Germline-derived CDR1 and CDR2 are SGHNT and YYREEE (reference sequence).

The rearrangement uses TRBV6-1 and TRBJ2-3, with D unclear. The germline gives CDR1 MNHNS, CDR2 SASEGT. The V gene lost 2 bases and the J gene lost 2 bases, with 8 bases spanning the gap. The CDR3 runs to 14 residues. The CDR3 sequence is CASSESSHTDTQYF. For the CDR3, the DNA is TGTGCCAGCAGTGAATCGTCCCACACAGATACGCAGTATTTT.

The chain links TRBV5-1 to TRBJ1-4, with D perhaps matching TRBD1 (5 bases). Trimming pared 2 bases from V and 0 bases from J, leaving 11 bases between. CDR1 is SGHRS, CDR2 YFSETQ, per germline. This CDR3 has 16 amino acids. The CDR3 nucleotides are TGCGCCAGCAGCTTCCAGGGAGGGCCAACTAATGAAAAACTGTTTTTT. Its translation: CASSFQGGPTNEKLFF.

The V call is TRBV7-9, the J call TRBJ2-3, with D perhaps being TRBD1 or TRBD2 (5 bases each). Germline V lookup: CDR1 SEHNR, CDR2 FQNEAQ (reference sequence). Trimming pared 5 bases from V and 2 bases from J, leaving 8 bases between. The CDR3 runs to 13 residues. The CDR3 sequence is CASSPGTTDTQYF. CDR3 DNA sequence: TGTGCCAGCAGCCCCGGGACCACAGATACGCAGTATTTT.

The gene calls are TRBV28 and TRBJ2-7; D gene unclear. V shed 3 bases and J shed 2 bases, with 17 bases lying between them. Germline values: CDR1 MDHEN, CDR2 SYDVKM. The CDR3 loop spans 16 amino acids. The CDR3 nucleotides read TGTGCCAGCAGTTTCGCTTACGGATCTATGACCTACGAGCAGTACTTC. It codes for CASSFAYGSMTYEQYF.

V gene TRBV5-4 combines with J gene TRBJ2-7, with D unclear. The CDR3 contains 13 residues. Per the germline V gene, CDR1 is SGHNT and CDR2 is YYREEE (reference sequence). Between the trimmed V and J ends, which lost 4 bases and 0 bases, there was a span of 8 bases. CDR3: CASSLVNSYEQYF. Here the CDR3 DNA reads TGTGCCAGCAGCCTAGTAAACTCCTACGAGCAGTACTTC.

Only a few counts were recorded for this clone. The V call is TRBV10-3, the J call TRBJ1-2; no firm D call. This CDR3 region has 12 residues. Germline V gene sequence: CDR1 ENHRY, CDR2 SYGVKD. Trimming shortened V by 8 bases and J by 8 bases, and 15 bases separated the two germline ends. The CDR3 sequence: CAIEDGTMGYTF. CDR3 DNA sequence: TGTGCCATCGAGGACGGCACTATGGGCTACACCTTC.

This clone has only a few counts. This chain links TRBV30 with TRBJ2-6, with a possible D match to TRBD2 (6 bases). Trimming stripped 7 bases from V and 0 bases from J, with 19 bases between. CDR1 and CDR2 (germline): GTSNPN, SVGIG (reference sequence). This CDR3 has 17 residues. The DNA of the CDR3 is TGTGCCTTATATGGGGACTTCACTATCTCTGGGGCCAACGTCCTGACTTTC. This gives the protein CALYGDFTISGANVLTF.

The chain joins TRBV11-3 to TRBJ1-1; TRBD1 aligns across 7 bases. The CDR3 contains 14 residues. The V gene end was trimmed by 5 bases and the J gene end by 10 bases; junction bases not matched to a gene: 13. Germline V gene sequence: CDR1 SGHNT, CDR2 YENEEA. This chain's CDR3 is CASSPRTGEVGAFF. For the CDR3, the DNA is TGTGCCAGCAGCCCCCGTACAGGGGAGGTGGGAGCTTTCTTT.

Here the CDR3 DNA reads TGCGCCAGCAGTGAGTTGCGCGGGACAAGCACAGATACGCAGTATTTT. Translation gives CASSELRGTSTDTQYF. This chain connects TRBV10-1 to TRBJ2-3, with D perhaps assigned TRBD1 or TRBD2 (6 bases each). The germline gives CDR1 WNHNN, CDR2 SYGVQD (reference sequence). Trimming left V 1 base short and J 0 bases short, with 11 bases between. The CDR3 spans 16 residues.

The chain combines TRBV6-1 with TRBJ1-1; D ambiguous. The V end was cut by 3 bases, the J end by 0 bases, with 5 bases between. Germline values: CDR1 MNHNS, CDR2 SASEGT. The CDR3 is made up of 13 amino acids. In DNA form, the CDR3 reads TGTGCCAGCAGTGAGAGGGTGAACACTGAAGCTTTCTTT. Encoded protein: CASSERVNTEAFF.

The rearrangement uses TRBV7-2 and TRBJ2-7; D is unclear. Germline loops: CDR1 SGHTA, CDR2 FQGNSA. Between the trimmed V and J ends, which lost 1 base and 0 bases, there was a span of 10 bases. CDR3 length: 15 amino acids. The CDR3 sequence: CASSLVLLSSYEQYF. The CDR3 coding sequence is TGTGCCAGCAGCTTAGTACTACTGAGCTCCTACGAGCAGTACTTC.

The V and J genes are TRBV7-6 and TRBJ2-1; maybe TRBD1 (5 bases). Looked up from germline, CDR1 is SGHVS and CDR2 is FNYEAQ. The CDR3 sequence is 16 residues long. With 5 bases removed from V and 0 bases from J, the gap between germline ends came to 14 bases. The DNA for the CDR3 is TGTGCCAGCAGCAGAACAGGAGTCTACTCCTACAATGAGCAGTTCTTC. Amino acids: CASSRTGVYSYNEQFF.

This clone appeared once. The J gene is TRBJ2-1, the V gene TRBV5-1; D is ambiguous. Trimming pared 4 bases from V and 1 base from J, leaving 15 bases between. CDR1 is SGHRS and CDR2 is YFSETQ in the germline V gene. The CDR3 extends over 16 amino acids. CDR3 in amino acids: CASSPLAIWSYNEQFF. CDR3 coding DNA: TGCGCCAGCAGCCCCCTTGCCATCTGGTCCTACAATGAGCAGTTCTTC.

The CDR3 bases are TGTGCCATCACGTCTAGCGGGAGGGAGAATGAGCAGTTCTTC. Its translation is CAITSSGRENEQFF. The chain employs TRBV10-3 and TRBJ2-1; TRBD2 matches at 12 bases. CDR1 and CDR2 from the germline V gene are ENHRY and SYGVKD. The CDR3 contains 14 residues. V was clipped by 7 bases and J by 7 bases; unmatched bases: 5.

The chain carries TRBV29-1 and TRBJ2-5; weak D call: TRBD1 (6 bases). The ends were cut back, 7 bases at V and 4 bases at J, with 13 bases in the middle. The CDR3 spans 12 residues. Germline assignment: CDR1 SQVTM and CDR2 ANQGSEA. CDR3 sequence: CSANGRGETQYF. The CDR3 DNA reads TGCAGCGCTAACGGCAGGGGAGAGACCCAGTACTTC. The whole variable domain, filled in from reference TRBV29-1 and TRBJ2-5, reads SAVISQKPSRDICQRGTSLTIQCQVDSQVTMMFWYRQQPGQSLTLIATANQGSEATYESGFVIDKFPISRPNLTFSTLTVSNMSPEDSSIYLCSANGRGETQYFGPGTRLLVL.